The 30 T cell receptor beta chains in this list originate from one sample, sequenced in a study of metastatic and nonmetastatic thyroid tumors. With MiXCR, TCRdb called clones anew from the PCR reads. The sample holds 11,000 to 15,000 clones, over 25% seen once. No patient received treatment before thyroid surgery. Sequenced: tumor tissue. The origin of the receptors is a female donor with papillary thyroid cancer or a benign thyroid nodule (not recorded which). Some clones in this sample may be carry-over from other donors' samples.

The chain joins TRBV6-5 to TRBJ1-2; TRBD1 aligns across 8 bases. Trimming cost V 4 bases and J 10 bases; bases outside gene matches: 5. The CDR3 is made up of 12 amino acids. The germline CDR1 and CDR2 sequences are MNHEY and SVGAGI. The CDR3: CASSSHRGYYTF. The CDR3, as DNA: TGTGCCAGCAGTTCCCACAGGGGGTACTACACCTTC.

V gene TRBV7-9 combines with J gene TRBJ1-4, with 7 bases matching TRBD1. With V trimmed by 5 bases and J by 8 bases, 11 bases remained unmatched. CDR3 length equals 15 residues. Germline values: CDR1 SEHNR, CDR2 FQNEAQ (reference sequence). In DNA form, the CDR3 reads TGTGCCAGCAGCCCCCCGGACAGGTCGAACGAAAAACTGTTTTTT. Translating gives CASSPPDRSNEKLFF.

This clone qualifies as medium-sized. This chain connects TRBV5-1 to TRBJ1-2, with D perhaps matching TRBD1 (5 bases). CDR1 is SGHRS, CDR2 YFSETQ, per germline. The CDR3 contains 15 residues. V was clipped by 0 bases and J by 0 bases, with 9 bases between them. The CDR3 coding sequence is TGCGCCAGCAGCTTGGGACAGAACTCTAACTATGGCTACACCTTC. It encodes CASSLGQNSNYGYTF.

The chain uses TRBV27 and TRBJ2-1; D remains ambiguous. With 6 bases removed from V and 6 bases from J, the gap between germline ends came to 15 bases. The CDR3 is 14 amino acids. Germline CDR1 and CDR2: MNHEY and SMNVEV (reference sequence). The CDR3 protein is CASSVILSGNEQFF. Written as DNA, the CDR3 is TGTGCCAGCAGCGTAATACTCTCGGGCAATGAGCAGTTCTTC.

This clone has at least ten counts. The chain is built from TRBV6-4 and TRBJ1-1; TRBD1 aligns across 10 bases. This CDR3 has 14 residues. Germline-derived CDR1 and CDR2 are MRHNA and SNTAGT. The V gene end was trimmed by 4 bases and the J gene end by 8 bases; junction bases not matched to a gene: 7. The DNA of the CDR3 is TGTGCCAGCAGTGCATCCCCGGGACAGGGGGAAGCTTTCTTT. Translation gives CASSASPGQGEAFF.

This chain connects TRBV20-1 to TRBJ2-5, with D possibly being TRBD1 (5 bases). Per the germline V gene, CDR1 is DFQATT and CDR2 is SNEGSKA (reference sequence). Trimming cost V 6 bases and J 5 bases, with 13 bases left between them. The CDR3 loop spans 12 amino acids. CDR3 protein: CSAIAGLETQYF. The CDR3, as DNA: TGCAGTGCAATCGCAGGGTTGGAGACCCAGTACTTC.

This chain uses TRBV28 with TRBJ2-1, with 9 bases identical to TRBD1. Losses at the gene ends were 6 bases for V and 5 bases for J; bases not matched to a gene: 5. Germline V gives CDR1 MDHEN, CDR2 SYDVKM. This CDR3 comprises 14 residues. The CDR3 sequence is CASSTDRGNNEQFF. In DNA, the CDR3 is TGTGCCAGCAGCACGGACAGGGGAAACAATGAGCAGTTCTTC. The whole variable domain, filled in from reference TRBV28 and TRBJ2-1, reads DVKVTQSSRYLVKRTGEKVFLECVQDMDHENMFWYRQDPGLGLRLIYFSYDVKMKEKGDIPEGYSVSREKKERFSLILESASTNQTSMYLCASSTDRGNNEQFFGPGTRLTVL.

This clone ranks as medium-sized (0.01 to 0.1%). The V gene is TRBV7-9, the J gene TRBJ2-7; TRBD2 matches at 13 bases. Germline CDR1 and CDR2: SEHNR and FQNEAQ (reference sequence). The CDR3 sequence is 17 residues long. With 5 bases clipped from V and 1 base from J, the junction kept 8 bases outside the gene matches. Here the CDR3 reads CASSVEPGLAGSYEQYF. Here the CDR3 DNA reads TGTGCCAGCAGCGTCGAACCGGGACTAGCGGGATCCTACGAGCAGTACTTC.

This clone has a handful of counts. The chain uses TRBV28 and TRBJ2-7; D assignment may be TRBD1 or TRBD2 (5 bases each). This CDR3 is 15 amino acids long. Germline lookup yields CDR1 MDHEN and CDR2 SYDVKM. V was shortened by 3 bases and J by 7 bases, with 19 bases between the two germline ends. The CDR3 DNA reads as TGTGCCAGCAGTTTGTACCGAGCAGGGAGTGGAGAGCAGTACTTC. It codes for CASSLYRAGSGEQYF.

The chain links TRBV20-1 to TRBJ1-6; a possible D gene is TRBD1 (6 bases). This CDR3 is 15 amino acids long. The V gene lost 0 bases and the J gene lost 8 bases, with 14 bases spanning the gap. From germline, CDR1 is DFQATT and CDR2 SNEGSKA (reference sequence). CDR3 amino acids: CSAREDSIGHSPLHF. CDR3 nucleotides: TGCAGTGCTAGAGAGGACAGCATTGGACATTCACCCCTCCACTTT.

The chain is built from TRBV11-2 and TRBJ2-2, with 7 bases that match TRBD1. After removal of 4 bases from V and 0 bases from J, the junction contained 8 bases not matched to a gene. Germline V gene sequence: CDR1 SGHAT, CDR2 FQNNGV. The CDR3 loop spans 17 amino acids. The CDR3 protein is CASSSTTGNTNTGELFF. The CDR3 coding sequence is TGTGCCAGCAGCTCTACGACAGGGAATACGAACACCGGGGAGCTGTTTTTT.

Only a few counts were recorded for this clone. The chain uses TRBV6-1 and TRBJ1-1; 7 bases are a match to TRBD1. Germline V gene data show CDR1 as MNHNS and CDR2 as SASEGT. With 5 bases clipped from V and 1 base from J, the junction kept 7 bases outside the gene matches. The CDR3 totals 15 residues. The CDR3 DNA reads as TGTGCCAGCAGTTTCCTAGGACAGGCGAACACTGAAGCTTTCTTT. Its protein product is CASSFLGQANTEAFF.

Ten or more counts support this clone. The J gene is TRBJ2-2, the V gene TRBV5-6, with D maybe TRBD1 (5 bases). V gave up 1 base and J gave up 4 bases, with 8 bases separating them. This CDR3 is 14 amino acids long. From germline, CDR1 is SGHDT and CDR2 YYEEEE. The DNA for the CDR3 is TGTGCCAGCAGCTTGACAGGCGGCACCGGGGAGCTGTTTTTT. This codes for CASSLTGGTGELFF.

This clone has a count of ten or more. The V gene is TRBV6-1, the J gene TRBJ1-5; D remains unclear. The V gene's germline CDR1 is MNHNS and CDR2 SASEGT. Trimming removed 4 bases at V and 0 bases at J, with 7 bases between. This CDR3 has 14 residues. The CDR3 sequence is CASSGIYSNQPQHF. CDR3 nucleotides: TGTGCCAGCAGTGGTATCTATAGCAATCAGCCCCAGCATTTT.

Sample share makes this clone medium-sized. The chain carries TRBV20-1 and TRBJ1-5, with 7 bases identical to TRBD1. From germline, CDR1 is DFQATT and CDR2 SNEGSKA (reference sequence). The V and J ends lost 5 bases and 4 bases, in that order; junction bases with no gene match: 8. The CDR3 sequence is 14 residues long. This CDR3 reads CSAQTGLRNQPQHF. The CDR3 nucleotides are TGCAGTGCTCAGACAGGGTTGAGAAATCAGCCCCAGCATTTT.

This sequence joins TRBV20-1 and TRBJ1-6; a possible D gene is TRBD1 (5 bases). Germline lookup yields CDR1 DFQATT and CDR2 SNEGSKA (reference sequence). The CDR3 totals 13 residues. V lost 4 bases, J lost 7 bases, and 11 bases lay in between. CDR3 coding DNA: TGCAGTGCTATGACAGACAAGAATTCACCCCTCCACTTT. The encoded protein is CSAMTDKNSPLHF.

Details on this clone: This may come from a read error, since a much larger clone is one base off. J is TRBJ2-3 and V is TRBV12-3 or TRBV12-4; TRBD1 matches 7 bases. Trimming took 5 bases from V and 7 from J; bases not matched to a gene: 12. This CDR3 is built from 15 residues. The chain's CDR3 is CASSIRGTDTYTQYF. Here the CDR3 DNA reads TGTGCCAGCAGTATCAGGGGGACGGATACATATACGCAGTATTTT.

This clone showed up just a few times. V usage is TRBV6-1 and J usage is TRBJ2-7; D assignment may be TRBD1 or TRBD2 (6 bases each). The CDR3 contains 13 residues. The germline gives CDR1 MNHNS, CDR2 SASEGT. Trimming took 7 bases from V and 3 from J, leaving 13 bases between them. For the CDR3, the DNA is TGTGCCAGCACCTTTAAGGGGGGCTACGAGCAGTACTTC. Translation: CASTFKGGYEQYF.

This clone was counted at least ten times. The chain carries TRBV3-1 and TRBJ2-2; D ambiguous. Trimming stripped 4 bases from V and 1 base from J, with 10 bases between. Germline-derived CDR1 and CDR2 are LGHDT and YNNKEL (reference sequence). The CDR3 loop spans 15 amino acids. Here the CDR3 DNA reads TGTGCCAGCAGCCGCAGGCAGGTGAACACCGGGGAGCTGTTTTTT. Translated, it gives CASSRRQVNTGELFF.

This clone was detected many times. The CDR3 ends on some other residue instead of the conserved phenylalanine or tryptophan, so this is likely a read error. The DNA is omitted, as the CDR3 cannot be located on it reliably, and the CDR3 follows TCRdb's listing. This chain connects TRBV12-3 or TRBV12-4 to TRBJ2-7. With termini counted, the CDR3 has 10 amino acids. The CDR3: CASSTADCSP.

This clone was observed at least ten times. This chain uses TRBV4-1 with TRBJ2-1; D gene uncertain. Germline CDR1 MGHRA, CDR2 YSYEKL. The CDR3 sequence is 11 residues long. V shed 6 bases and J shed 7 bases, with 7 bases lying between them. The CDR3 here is CASRDENEQFF. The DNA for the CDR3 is TGCGCCAGCAGAGACGAGAATGAGCAGTTCTTC.

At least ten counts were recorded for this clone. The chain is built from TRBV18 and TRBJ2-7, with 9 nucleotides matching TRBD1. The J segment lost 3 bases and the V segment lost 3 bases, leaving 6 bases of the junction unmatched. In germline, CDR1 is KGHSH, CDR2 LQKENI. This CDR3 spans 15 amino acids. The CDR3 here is CASSPRDRALYEQYF. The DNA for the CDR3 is TGTGCCAGCTCACCCCGGGACAGGGCCCTCTACGAGCAGTACTTC.

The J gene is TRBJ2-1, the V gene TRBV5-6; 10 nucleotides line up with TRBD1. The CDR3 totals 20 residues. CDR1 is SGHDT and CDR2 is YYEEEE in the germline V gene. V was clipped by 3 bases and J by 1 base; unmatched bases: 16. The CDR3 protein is CASSSQFGWDRGISYNEQFF. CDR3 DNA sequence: TGTGCCAGCAGCTCCCAGTTTGGGTGGGACAGGGGCATTTCCTACAATGAGCAGTTCTTC.

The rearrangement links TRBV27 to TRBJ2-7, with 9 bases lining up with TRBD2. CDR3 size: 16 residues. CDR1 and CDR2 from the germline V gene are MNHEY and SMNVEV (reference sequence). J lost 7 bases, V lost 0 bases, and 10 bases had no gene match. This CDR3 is CASSLSRAGGPGEQYF. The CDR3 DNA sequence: TGTGCCAGCAGTTTATCTAGGGCGGGAGGGCCGGGTGAGCAGTACTTC.

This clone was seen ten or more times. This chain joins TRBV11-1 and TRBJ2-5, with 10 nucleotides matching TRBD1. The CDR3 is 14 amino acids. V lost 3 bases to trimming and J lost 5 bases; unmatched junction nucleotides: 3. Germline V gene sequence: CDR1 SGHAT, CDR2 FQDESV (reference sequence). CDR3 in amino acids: CASSLGQGRETQYF. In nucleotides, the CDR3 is TGTGCCAGCAGCTTGGGACAGGGGCGGGAGACCCAGTACTTC.

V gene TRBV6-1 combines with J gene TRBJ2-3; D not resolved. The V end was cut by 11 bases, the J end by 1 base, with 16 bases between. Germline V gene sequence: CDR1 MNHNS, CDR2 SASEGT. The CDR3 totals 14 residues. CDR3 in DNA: TGTGCCGCTGACCGGACGGCCGGCACAGATACGCAGTATTTT. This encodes CAADRTAGTDTQYF.

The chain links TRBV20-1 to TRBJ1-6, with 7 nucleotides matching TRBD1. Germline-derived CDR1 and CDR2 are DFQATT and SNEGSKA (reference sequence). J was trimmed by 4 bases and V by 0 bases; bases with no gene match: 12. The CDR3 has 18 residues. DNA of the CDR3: TGCAGTGCTAGAGACCCTCGGACAGGCAATGATTATAATTCACCCCTCCACTTT. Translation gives CSARDPRTGNDYNSPLHF.

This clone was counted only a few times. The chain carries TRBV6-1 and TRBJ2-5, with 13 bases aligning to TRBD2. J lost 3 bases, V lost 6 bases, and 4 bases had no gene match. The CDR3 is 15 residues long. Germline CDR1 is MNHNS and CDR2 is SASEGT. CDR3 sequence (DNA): TGTGCCAGCAGCGAAACTAGCGGGGGGGAAGAGACCCAGTACTTC. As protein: CASSETSGGEETQYF.

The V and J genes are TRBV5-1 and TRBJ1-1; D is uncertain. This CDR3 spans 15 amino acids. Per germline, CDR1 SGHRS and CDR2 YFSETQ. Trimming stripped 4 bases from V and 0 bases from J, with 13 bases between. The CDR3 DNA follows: TGCGCCAGCAGCGGCCCTACGGGCCTGAACACTGAAGCTTTCTTT. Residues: CASSGPTGLNTEAFF.

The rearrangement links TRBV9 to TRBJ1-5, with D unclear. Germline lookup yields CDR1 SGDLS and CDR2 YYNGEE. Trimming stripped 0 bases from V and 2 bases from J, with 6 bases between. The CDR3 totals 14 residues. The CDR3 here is CASSVGGGNQPQHF. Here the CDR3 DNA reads TGTGCCAGCAGCGTAGGCGGTGGCAATCAGCCCCAGCATTTT.